This TCR beta chain emerged from a study of blood T cells in healthy people across ages. Combining a sample-barcoded 5' primer with a J-beta primer mix, a second PCR ran for roughly 6 to 12 cycles. TCRdb reprocessed the 5' RACE reads with MiXCR, giving one entry per CDR3 protein. Here the sample spans fewer than 2,000,000 distinct CDR3 sequences, around 35% being singletons. The V and J ends lost 8 bases and 10 bases, in that order; junction bases with no gene match: 7. This CDR3 is 13 amino acids long. Per germline, CDR1 LGHDT and CDR2 YNNKEL (reference sequence). The sequence came from a woman aged 25 to 45 in good health. Sequencing was performed on blood. The chain combines TRBV3-1 with TRBJ2-1; 11 bases agree with TRBD2. This CDR3 is CASLSGRAGEQFF. The CDR3 DNA is TGTGCCAGCCTTAGCGGGAGGGCCGGGGAGCAGTTCTTC.